The sequence of this T cell receptor (beta chain) was determined in a study of shared clonotypes between healthy human individuals (dated by TCRdb to about 2020). Regarding the study in general: The cohort included three men and two women between 18 and 49 years of age. Blood TCR repertoires of roughly five healthy adults were deeply sequenced to estimate repertoire size and the extent of clonotype sharing between individuals. To increase sequencing depth and limit assay-specific biases, TCR repertoire library preparation and sequencing were carried out by different laboratories using diverse techniques. Each donor's leukapheresis produced roughly between roughly 0.85 and 10 billion PBMCs. What the research found in general, with its limitations: Sampling was restricted to blood, and TCR repertoires in tissues likely differ from the TCR repertoires found in blood. Pairwise subsampling led to the expectation that sequencing depth would affect the degree of clonotype sharing among donors. The small number of donors limited the genetic and exposure-history diversity represented.

The donors were healthy, HIV-negative adults with no recently reported acute infections or vaccinations. All donors were Caucasian adults living in Nashville, Tennessee, USA. For unsorted samples, tens of millions of PBMCs were counted, and genomic DNA was extracted using the QIAamp DNA Blood Mini kit. After blood collection by leukapheresis, PBMCs were isolated using Ficoll-Histopaque density gradient centrifugation and then cryopreserved in the vapor phase of liquid nitrogen. Using the deep immunoSEQ assay, TCR CDR3 regions were amplified from genomic DNA by multiplex PCR. Extracted genomic DNA from each cell subset was distributed evenly across all wells of several immunoSEQ 96-well plates, and each plate was treated as a replicate. For unsorted PBMC, around 330 ng genomic DNA, equal to tens of thousands of T cell genomes, was loaded into each replicate PCR. Unsorted PBMC genomic DNA was sequenced across ten immunoSEQ deep assay plates. Purified libraries were measured with a Qubit 3.0 fluorometer, size-checked on a Bioanalyzer 2100, and measured again with the KAPA Library Quantification kit. Every immunoSEQ 96-well plate was sequenced on a dedicated single-read 150-cycle Illumina NextSeq 550 flow cell. The authors' analysis ran thus. The immunoSEQ output contained only junctional sequences without quality scores, so filtering could not match that applied to full-length reads. To assign V/J genes and CDR3, sequences were annotated using PyIR, a Python wrapper for IgBLAST v1.9, with IMGT germline references. Any read was removed if the V/J assignment was weak (E-value above 1e-6), the CDR3 was missing, or the read contained stop codons, out-of-frame junctions, or ambiguous translated residues. A V3J clonotype was defined by an identical inferred V gene, J gene, and CDR3 amino acid sequence. Percentage overlap between repertoires was computed as shared unique clonotypes divided by the size of the smaller repertoire. Three approaches were used to assess repertoire richness: RTK rarefaction, the Chao1 estimator, and Recon v2.1 estimates of unobserved clonotypes. TCRdb took over this immuneACCESS table, retaining in-frame rearrangements with V and J assigned. Such tables are incomplete; in checked studies, under half of the missing clones stem from an unresolved V gene, and the remainder is unexplained. V and J calls and clone size follow that table, whereas D and trimming were derived from the DNA. For this sample there are about 490,000 clones; 70% to 80% appear just once. Together, the top ten hold 10% to 15% of the sample.

About this clone itself: Its antigen has not been determined. One base away there is no much larger clone; base qualities are not given.

Inclusive of the bounding cysteine and phenylalanine, the CDR3 is 13 residues long. Left in the record is the CDR3 DNA by itself, 39 bases read in frame from the first base. The junction shows trimming of 6 bases on V and 4 bases on J, and the gene matches do not reach 6 bases of it. For CDR1 and CDR2, the germline V gene (reference sequence) lists LNHDA and SQIVND. The origin of this receptor is a woman aged 40 to 50 in good health. Some clones in this sample may be carry-over from other donors' samples. The sequenced sample consisted of PBMCs. Recombination linked TRBV19 to TRBJ2-7; a stretch of 7 junction bases matches TRBD1. The CDR3 region has the sequence CASSRDREYEQYF. The nucleotides are TGTGCCAGTAGCCGGGACAGAGAGTACGAGCAGTACTTC.